This record concerns one T cell receptor beta chain sequence. These data originate in a study of blood T cells in healthy people across ages. A second PCR, run for roughly 7 to 12 cycles, used a sample-barcoded 5' primer plus a J-beta primer mix. Each CDR3 protein gets one entry after TCRdb re-called the 5' RACE reads with MiXCR. The sample has 730,000 or so distinct CDR3 sequences, over 40% seen once. Trimming took 5 bases from V and 5 from J, leaving 15 bases between them. This CDR3 has 13 amino acids. Germline-derived CDR1 and CDR2 are DFQATT and SNEGSKA (reference sequence). Material for sequencing was blood. The chain joins TRBV20-1 to TRBJ2-5, with D tentatively TRBD1 or TRBD2 (5 bases each). The origin of this receptor is an elderly man in good health. The CDR3 coding sequence is TGCAGTGCTGGCCCGGGGCGGTGGGAGACCCAGTACTTC. It is translated as CSAGPGRWETQYF.